This record concerns one T cell receptor (beta chain) sequence. Its specificity is not known. Extracted RNA was reverse transcribed into cDNA, the sequencing template. Assay used: immunoSEQ multiplex PCR; TCRdb lists only in-frame clones, some missing. The sample carries around 150,000 clones, roughly 50% recorded once. The sample belongs to a study of CD8+ T cells in alopecia areata. Study findings and constraints: Sequenced scalp T cells also include alphabeta T cells resident in normal skin.

Between the trimmed V and J ends, which lost 1 base and 3 bases, there was a span of 10 bases. Germline V gene data show CDR1 as SGHAT and CDR2 as FQNNGV. The CDR3 is 15 amino acids. Sorting of PBMCs yielded the CD4+ and CD8+ T cells. The receptor was isolated from a human donor in good health. The chain couples TRBV11-2 to TRBJ2-1; maybe TRBD2 (5 bases). Sequenced material: CD4+ T cells sorted from blood. CDR3 sequence: CASSLGASFYNEQFF. CDR3 nucleotides: TGTGCCAGCAGCTTAGGGGCTAGCTTCTACAATGAGCAGTTCTTC.